The 14 T cell receptor beta chains listed next were all sequenced from one sample in a study of CD8 T cells in ankylosing spondylitis. From the 5' RACE reads, TCRdb called clonotypes with MiXCR, one entry per CDR3 protein. This repertoire shows a few hundred thousand distinct CDR3 sequences, about 20% found once; its top ten account for roughly 8%. The sample consisted of blood, either unsorted or a sorted T cell fraction (not recorded which). The receptor source for this set is a male donor with ankylosing spondylitis or in good health (not recorded which).

The chain carries TRBV7-8 and TRBJ1-6; no firm D call. Germline values: CDR1 SGHVS, CDR2 FQNEAQ. V was clipped by 6 bases and J by 7 bases, with 10 bases between them. The CDR3 is made up of 13 amino acids. The CDR3 DNA follows: TGTGCCAGCAGACCCACAGAGAATTCACCCCTCCACTTT. Its protein is CASRPTENSPLHF.

The chain is built from TRBV20-1 and TRBJ1-2; tentatively, D is TRBD1 (6 bases). Germline V lookup: CDR1 DFQATT, CDR2 SNEGSKA (reference sequence). The CDR3 is 13 amino acids. V lost 5 bases and J lost 7, with 17 bases in between. CDR3 in amino acids: CSASGTPEGGYTF. In DNA, the CDR3 is TGCAGTGCTTCCGGGACACCAGAGGGTGGCTACACCTTC.

This clonotype was picked up many times. The chain recombines TRBV6-5 with TRBJ1-5; D is possibly TRBD1 (5 bases). The CDR3 length is 17 residues. Per the germline V gene, CDR1 is MNHEY and CDR2 is SVGAGI. Trimming cost V 2 bases and J 5 bases, with 19 bases left between them. CDR3 nucleotides: TGTGCCAGCAGTTACCCCCCCAGCAAGGGGAGCGATCAGCCCCAGCATTTT. It yields the protein CASSYPPSKGSDQPQHF.

The chain is built from TRBV10-3 and TRBJ2-1, with 9 bases that match TRBD2. In germline, CDR1 is ENHRY, CDR2 SYGVKD. Trimming removed 1 base from V and 6 bases from J; junction bases left unmatched: 4. The CDR3 loop spans 15 amino acids. The CDR3 loop is CAISEFSGGSNEQFF. The CDR3 DNA sequence: TGTGCCATCAGTGAGTTTAGCGGGGGTTCCAATGAGCAGTTCTTC.

The chain uses TRBV5-1 and TRBJ2-1; D is undetermined. V lost 0 bases to trimming and J lost 4 bases, with 8 bases between them. The CDR3 spans 14 residues. Germline loops: CDR1 SGHRS, CDR2 YFSETQ. CDR3 protein: CASSLAGQYNEQFF. The CDR3 coding sequence is TGCGCCAGCAGCTTGGCCGGGCAATACAATGAGCAGTTCTTC. Full variable domain (missing parts from reference TRBV5-1 and TRBJ2-1): KAGVTQTPRYLIKTRGQQVTLSCSPISGHRSVSWYQQTPGQGLQFLFEYFSETQRNKGNFPGRFSGRQFSNSRSEMNVSTLELGDSALYLCASSLAGQYNEQFFGPGTRLTVL.

This clonotype was observed a few times. The chain recombines TRBV10-3 with TRBJ1-1; D uncertain. CDR3 length: 13 residues. CDR1 and CDR2 (germline): ENHRY, SYGVKD. Trimming took off 6 bases at V and 0 bases at J, with 8 bases between the two ends. The CDR3, as DNA: TGTGCCATCAGGAGACCCCTGAACACTGAAGCTTTCTTT. Its protein product is CAIRRPLNTEAFF.

In its sample, this clonotype was seen a few times. The chain combines TRBV5-1 with TRBJ2-1, with 8 bases fitting TRBD2. CDR1 is SGHRS, CDR2 YFSETQ, per germline. V was clipped by 2 bases and J by 7 bases; unmatched bases: 8. CDR3 length: 15 amino acids. CDR3 bases: TGCGCCAGCAGCTTTAGCGGGGTAGGCCGGAATGAGCAGTTCTTC. Encoded protein: CASSFSGVGRNEQFF.

This clonotype appeared a few times. The chain joins TRBV20-1 to TRBJ2-5; unclear D gene. The CDR3 sequence is 14 residues long. V was shortened by 4 bases and J by 5 bases, with 17 bases between the two germline ends. CDR1 is DFQATT, CDR2 SNEGSKA, per germline (reference sequence). CDR3: CSATRRTAPETQYF. For the CDR3, the DNA is TGCAGTGCTACTCGTCGCACCGCCCCGGAGACCCAGTACTTC.

The chain combines TRBV20-1 with TRBJ1-2; perhaps TRBD1 as D (5 bases). This CDR3 region has 14 residues. Germline values: CDR1 DFQATT, CDR2 SNEGSKA (reference sequence). For the CDR3, the DNA is TGCAGCTGGGGCCAGGCTCCGGGCGGTTGGGGCTACACCTTC. Protein product: CSWGQAPGGWGYTF.

The chain recombines TRBV6-1 with TRBJ2-1; D perhaps matches TRBD2 (6 bases). Trimming pared 7 bases from V and 0 bases from J, leaving 19 bases between. CDR1 and CDR2 from the germline V gene are MNHNS and SASEGT. The CDR3 spans 17 residues. CDR3 amino acids: CASKGTQGGTSYNEQFF. CDR3 bases: TGTGCCAGCAAGGGGACCCAGGGCGGGACCTCCTACAATGAGCAGTTCTTC.

This clonotype turned up a few times. The rearrangement joins TRBV12-3 or TRBV12-4 to TRBJ2-6, with unresolved D. V dropped 3 bases and J dropped 0 bases, with 3 bases sitting between them. The CDR3 has 14 amino acids. CDR3 DNA sequence: TGTGCCAGCAGTTTTCCCTCTGGGGCCAACGTCCTGACTTTC. Translation gives CASSFPSGANVLTF.

The gene calls are TRBV5-5 and TRBJ2-5, with 12 bases aligning to TRBD2. Germline lookup yields CDR1 SGHKS and CDR2 YYEKEE (reference sequence). The CDR3 extends over 16 amino acids. The V segment lost 2 bases and the J segment 1 base; nucleotides outside the gene matches: 3. Here the CDR3 reads CASSLLAGGLQETQYF. The CDR3 DNA follows: TGTGCCAGCAGCTTACTAGCGGGAGGTCTCCAAGAGACCCAGTACTTC.

There are a few counts of this clonotype. The CDR3 nucleotides are TGTGCCAGCAGTACGGGGACAGGGAACACTGAAGCTTTCTTT. Translating it yields CASSTGTGNTEAFF. The chain has TRBV3-1 and TRBJ1-1, with TRBD1 matching over 8 bases. Unmatched junction bases numbered 4, after V lost 6 bases and J lost 1 base. The CDR3 has 14 amino acids. The germline gives CDR1 LGHDT, CDR2 YNNKEL (reference sequence).

This clonotype was counted a few times. The chain carries TRBV15 and TRBJ2-5, with unresolved D. The CDR3 extends over 14 amino acids. Per germline, CDR1 LNHNV and CDR2 YYDKDF (reference sequence). Trimming left V 0 bases short and J 5 bases short, with 10 bases between. In nucleotides, the CDR3 is TGTGCCACCAGCAGAGATCTGAGAACGGAGACCCAGTACTTC. As protein: CATSRDLRTETQYF.